These 18 T cell receptor beta chains were sequenced from one sample in a study of siplizumab effects on memory and regulatory T cells. TCRdb's copy holds only in-frame clones and misses some; the assay was immunoSEQ multiplex PCR. The sample includes some 100,000 clones, about 94% seen only once; the top ten take around 0.15%. The sample taken for sequencing was non-Treg CD4+ T cells sorted from blood. The receptors stem from a human donor in good health.

This chain links TRBV30 with TRBJ2-1; D call uncertain. V lost 3 bases to trimming and J lost 4 bases, with 10 bases between them. There are 13 residues in the CDR3. Germline lookup yields CDR1 GTSNPN and CDR2 SVGIG (reference sequence). CDR3 in DNA: TGTGCCTGGAGAACGACGTTATACAATGAGCAGTTCTTC. Encoded protein: CAWRTTLYNEQFF.

The V call is TRBV6-1, the J call TRBJ1-4; possibly TRBD1 for D (6 bases). The germline V gene has CDR1 MNHNS and CDR2 SASEGT. The V and J ends lost 0 bases and 6 bases respectively, with 8 bases between them. This CDR3 comprises 14 residues. CDR3 DNA: TGTGCCAGCAGTGAAGCTCGGACAGATGAAAAACTGTTTTTT. Its translation is CASSEARTDEKLFF.

The chain recombines TRBV29-1 with TRBJ2-2; 7 bases are shared with TRBD1. The V and J ends lost 3 bases and 4 bases, in that order; junction bases with no gene match: 2. CDR1 and CDR2 (germline): SQVTM, ANQGSEA. The CDR3 extends over 13 amino acids. CDR3 region: CSVEGQFTGELFF. The CDR3 bases are TGCAGCGTTGAGGGACAGTTCACCGGGGAGCTGTTTTTT.

This rearrangement joins TRBV5-1 to TRBJ1-1, with TRBD1 matching over 8 bases. This CDR3 region has 15 residues. CDR1 and CDR2 from the germline V gene are SGHRS and YFSETQ. V trimming: 4 bases; J trimming: 4 bases; junction bases outside the gene matches: 9. CDR3 sequence reads: CASSRMPTGATEAFF. As DNA, the CDR3 is TGCGCCAGCAGCCGGATGCCGACAGGGGCCACTGAAGCTTTCTTT.

The chain carries TRBV7-3 and TRBJ2-6; no definite D call. Trimming took off 5 bases at V and 0 bases at J, with 14 bases between the two ends. The length of the CDR3 is 17 residues. Germline V gene data show CDR1 as SGHTA and CDR2 as FQGTGA. The CDR3 spells CASSPTPYRSGANVLTF. CDR3 nucleotide sequence: TGTGCCAGCAGCCCGACCCCTTACCGCTCTGGGGCCAACGTCCTGACTTTC.

The genes are TRBV18 and TRBJ2-3, with D uncertain. V lost 3 bases, J lost 3 bases, and 19 bases lay in between. This CDR3 contains 17 residues. CDR1 is KGHSH, CDR2 LQKENI, per germline. CDR3 nucleotides: TGTGCCAGCTCACCGACGCTGACGAGTTCAGTGACAGATACGCAGTATTTT. As protein: CASSPTLTSSVTDTQYF.

CDR3 sequence (DNA): TGCAGCGCGGGTCAGGGTGGCGAGACCCAGTACTTC. Translation gives CSAGQGGETQYF. This chain joins TRBV29-1 and TRBJ2-5, with D maybe TRBD1 (5 bases). The CDR3 contains 12 residues. V was cut by 7 bases and J by 5 bases, with 14 bases left in between. From germline, CDR1 is SQVTM and CDR2 ANQGSEA.

V is TRBV18 and J is TRBJ1-1; D is undetermined. Per the germline V gene, CDR1 is KGHSH and CDR2 is LQKENI. V was clipped by 5 bases and J by 1 base, with 8 bases between them. The CDR3 consists of 13 residues. CDR3 DNA: TGTGCCAGCTCAGCCACACGGAACACTGAAGCTTTCTTT. This gives the protein CASSATRNTEAFF.

With regard to this clone: Other DNA sequences within the sample encode an identical CDR3. This chain connects TRBV7-2 to TRBJ2-7; D is tentatively TRBD1 or TRBD2 (5 bases each). Looked up from germline, CDR1 is SGHTA and CDR2 is FQGNSA. The CDR3 runs 12 residues. V was pared by 2 bases and J by 5 bases, with 7 bases between. Written as DNA, the CDR3 is TGTGCCAGCAGCTTATTGGGGGACGAGCAGTACTTC. Its protein is CASSLLGDEQYF.

The V and J genes are TRBV5-1 and TRBJ2-1; D possibly corresponds to TRBD1 (5 bases). CDR1 and CDR2 from the germline V gene are SGHRS and YFSETQ. Trimming took off 0 bases at V and 5 bases at J, with 9 bases between the two ends. This CDR3 is built from 14 residues. CDR3 DNA: TGCGCCAGCAGCTTGGGAGACAGAAACAATGAGCAGTTCTTC. Translating gives CASSLGDRNNEQFF.

This rearrangement joins TRBV11-3 to TRBJ2-7; unclear D gene. Between the trimmed V and J ends, which lost 1 base and 1 base, there was a span of 17 bases. This CDR3 comprises 17 residues. CDR1 and CDR2 (germline): SGHNT, YENEEA. CDR3 coding DNA: TGTGCCAGCAGCTTAGGGTTTTTGGGGATAAATTCCTACGAGCAGTACTTC. It codes for CASSLGFLGINSYEQYF.

V and J are TRBV28 and TRBJ1-1, with TRBD1 as a possible D gene (5 bases). The CDR3 is made up of 13 amino acids. Germline V lookup: CDR1 MDHEN, CDR2 SYDVKM. V shed 6 bases and J shed 2 bases, with 10 bases lying between them. The CDR3 spells CASRWDLNTEAFF. In nucleotides, the CDR3 is TGTGCCAGCAGATGGGACCTTAACACTGAAGCTTTCTTT. Based on the CDR3 plus reference TRBV28 and TRBJ1-1, the full variable domain is DVKVTQSSRYLVKRTGEKVFLECVQDMDHENMFWYRQDPGLGLRLIYFSYDVKMKEKGDIPEGYSVSREKKERFSLILESASTNQTSMYLCASRWDLNTEAFFGQGTRLTVV.

With regard to this clone: Other nucleotide sequences in the sample specify the same CDR3. This chain uses TRBV19 with TRBJ1-5; D ambiguous. The CDR3 totals 14 residues. Looked up from germline, CDR1 is LNHDA and CDR2 is SQIVND (reference sequence). V lost 3 bases and J lost 0, with 6 bases in between. Here the CDR3 reads CASSIVGSNQPQHF. The CDR3 DNA sequence: TGTGCCAGTAGTATTGTCGGTAGCAATCAGCCCCAGCATTTT. The full variable domain, with the rest looked up from reference TRBV19 and TRBJ1-5, is DGGITQSPKYLFRKEGQNVTLSCEQNLNHDAMYWYRQDPGQGLRLIYYSQIVNDFQKGDIAEGYSVSREKKESFPLTVTSAQKNPTAFYLCASSIVGSNQPQHFGDGTRLSIL.

The chain carries TRBV6-5 and TRBJ2-1, with TRBD2 matching over 8 bases. The CDR3 sequence is 15 residues long. Germline CDR1 is MNHEY and CDR2 is SVGAGI. Germline trimming cut 5 bases from V and 2 bases from J; bases unmatched to any gene: 5. The CDR3 protein is CASSTTGGPYNEQFF. CDR3 DNA sequence: TGTGCCAGCAGTACAACGGGGGGGCCCTACAATGAGCAGTTCTTC.

The chain has TRBV5-1 and TRBJ2-1, with TRBD2 matching 16 bases. Trimming cost V 4 bases and J 3 bases; bases outside gene matches: 7. The CDR3 length is 18 residues. Germline V lookup: CDR1 SGHRS, CDR2 YFSETQ. CDR3 in amino acids: CASSPGLAGGLIYNEQFF. In DNA, the CDR3 is TGCGCCAGCAGCCCGGGACTAGCGGGGGGGCTCATCTACAATGAGCAGTTCTTC.

J is TRBJ1-2 and V is TRBV29-1; TRBD1 might be the D (6 bases). V shed 7 bases and J shed 3 bases, with 15 bases lying between them. In germline, CDR1 is SQVTM, CDR2 ANQGSEA. The CDR3 contains 13 residues. The CDR3 DNA reads TGCAGCGCCAGGGCTCACAGGGACTATGGCTACACCTTC. Its translation: CSARAHRDYGYTF.

The J gene is TRBJ2-1, the V gene TRBV6-6, with 12 bases that match TRBD2. The CDR3 has 15 residues. Germline assignment: CDR1 MNHNY and CDR2 SVGAGI (reference sequence). The V segment lost 6 bases and the J segment 6 bases; nucleotides outside the gene matches: 6. In DNA form, the CDR3 reads TGTGCCAGCAGACACCTAGCGGGGGGGCGCAATGAGCAGTTCTTC. Translated: CASRHLAGGRNEQFF.

This rearrangement joins TRBV7-2 to TRBJ2-3; D possibly corresponds to TRBD1 (6 bases). This CDR3 spans 13 amino acids. Germline assignment: CDR1 SGHTA and CDR2 FQGNSA. Trimming took 8 bases from V and 2 from J, leaving 11 bases between them. The CDR3 protein is CASDRDNTDTQYF. CDR3 nucleotide sequence: TGTGCCAGCGACCGGGACAACACAGATACGCAGTATTTT.